This passage covers 22 T cell receptor beta chains from one sample sequenced in a study of shared clonotypes between healthy human individuals. Sequencing was performed with immunoSEQ multiplex PCR; in TCRdb, only in-frame clones are kept and a portion is missing. The table shows hundreds of thousands of clones, with around 97% occurring only once. Material: naive CD4+ T cells sorted from blood. Subset in this sample: CD45RA+ positively selected. Receptors originate from a young woman in good health.

The V and J genes are TRBV11-2 and TRBJ2-7; a possible D gene is TRBD2 (7 bases). V shed 0 bases and J shed 4 bases, with 13 bases lying between them. The germline V gene encodes CDR1 SGHAT and CDR2 FQNNGV. The CDR3 spans 15 residues. The CDR3 DNA sequence: TGTGCCAGCAGCTTAGAGGAGGGGGGGTTGTACGAGCAGTACTTC. Its translation: CASSLEEGGLYEQYF.

The CDR3 DNA is TGCGCCAGCAGATCCTACATACAGGGGTCCTACGAGCAGTACTTC. Its protein is CASRSYIQGSYEQYF. The chain couples TRBV5-1 to TRBJ2-7, with TRBD1 identical over 7 bases. Germline CDR1 SGHRS, CDR2 YFSETQ. The V and J ends lost 5 bases and 1 base, in that order; junction bases with no gene match: 9. The CDR3 extends over 15 amino acids.

The rearrangement links TRBV7-9 to TRBJ1-1, with D hard to call. The CDR3 totals 15 residues. The V gene's germline CDR1 is SEHNR and CDR2 FQNEAQ (reference sequence). The V end was cut by 4 bases, the J end by 0 bases, with 12 bases between. The CDR3 DNA is TGTGCCAGCAGCTACCTTCGACCGGTGAACACTGAAGCTTTCTTT. Translated: CASSYLRPVNTEAFF.

The CDR3 DNA reads as TGCGCCAGCAGCCTCCCGACTAGAGACAATGAGCAGTTCTTC. Protein sequence: CASSLPTRDNEQFF. The chain employs TRBV4-1 and TRBJ2-1, with D tentatively TRBD2 (6 bases). The CDR3 spans 14 residues. Germline loops: CDR1 MGHRA, CDR2 YSYEKL. V lost 4 bases and J 5 bases, leaving 12 bases between the germline ends.

J is TRBJ2-7 and V is TRBV6-1; D unresolved. Trimming took off 3 bases at V and 1 base at J, with 10 bases between the two ends. Germline V gene sequence: CDR1 MNHNS, CDR2 SASEGT. This CDR3 spans 14 amino acids. The CDR3 here is CASSEVGVSYEQYF. The CDR3 DNA is TGTGCCAGCAGTGAGGTGGGTGTATCCTACGAGCAGTACTTC.

CDR3 protein: CSVEDRSPLITYYGYTF. Written as DNA, the CDR3 is TGCAGCGTTGAAGATCGTTCTCCCCTGATAACATACTATGGCTACACCTTC. The chain couples TRBV29-1 to TRBJ1-2; D is ambiguous. The V end was cut by 0 bases, the J end by 3 bases, with 20 bases between. This CDR3 comprises 17 residues. The V gene's germline CDR1 is SQVTM and CDR2 ANQGSEA.

About this clone itself: Other DNA sequences within the sample encode an identical CDR3. The chain uses TRBV9 and TRBJ2-1, with a tentative D call TRBD2 (5 bases). In germline, CDR1 is SGDLS, CDR2 YYNGEE. V dropped 0 bases and J dropped 0 bases, with 7 bases sitting between them. The CDR3 loop spans 15 amino acids. The CDR3 protein is CASSVVSGSYNEQFF. The CDR3 coding sequence is TGTGCCAGCAGCGTAGTAAGCGGCTCCTACAATGAGCAGTTCTTC. Together with reference TRBV9 and TRBJ2-1, the CDR3 gives the full variable domain: DSGVTQTPKHLITATGQRVTLRCSPRSGDLSVYWYQQSLDQGLQFLIQYYNGEERAKGNILERFSAQQFPDLHSELNLSSLELGDSALYFCASSVVSGSYNEQFFGPGTRLTVL.

This clone came up once. The V and J genes are TRBV30 and TRBJ2-1, with TRBD2 as a possible D gene (6 bases). The V and J ends lost 5 bases and 6 bases respectively, with 20 bases between them. This CDR3 spans 15 amino acids. The germline V gene has CDR1 GTSNPN and CDR2 SVGIG (reference sequence). The DNA of the CDR3 is TGTGCCTGGTGTACCGGGGACTCCCCCGGCAATGAGCAGTTCTTC. Residues: CAWCTGDSPGNEQFF.

The chain carries TRBV7-9 and TRBJ2-2; tentatively, D is TRBD2 (5 bases). CDR1 is SEHNR, CDR2 FQNEAQ, per germline (reference sequence). V was shortened by 3 bases and J by 4 bases, with 9 bases between the two germline ends. This CDR3 has 14 amino acids. For the CDR3, the DNA is TGTGCCAGCAGCTTTGATGGGAGCACCGGGGAGCTGTTTTTT. Protein product: CASSFDGSTGELFF. Looking up the rest from reference TRBV7-9 and TRBJ2-2 gives the full variable domain: DTGVSQNPRHKITKRGQNVTFRCDPISEHNRLYWYRQTLGQGPEFLTYFQNEAQLEKSRLLSDRFSAERPKGSFSTLEIQRTEQGDSAMYLCASSFDGSTGELFFGEGSRLTVL.

The chain has TRBV6-1 and TRBJ1-4, with D hard to call. Germline assignment: CDR1 MNHNS and CDR2 SASEGT. The CDR3 runs to 16 residues. Trimming left V 1 base short and J 8 bases short, with 17 bases between. Written as DNA, the CDR3 is TGTGCCAGCAGTGAAGTAATCGGGGATCGGTGGGAAAAACTGTTTTTT. Its protein is CASSEVIGDRWEKLFF.

In DNA form, the CDR3 reads TGTGCCAGCAGTGCTGGCGCCAGCAATCAGCCCCAGCATTTT. It codes for CASSAGASNQPQHF. The chain links TRBV6-1 to TRBJ1-5; D gene uncertain. CDR3 length: 14 amino acids. Germline CDR1 MNHNS, CDR2 SASEGT. With 4 bases removed from V and 1 base from J, the gap between germline ends came to 8 bases.

The gene calls are TRBV19 and TRBJ2-7; 11 bases align to TRBD2. CDR1 and CDR2 from the germline V gene are LNHDA and SQIVND (reference sequence). Germline trimming cut 2 bases from V and 3 bases from J; bases unmatched to any gene: 3. The CDR3 is 15 amino acids. CDR3 region: CASSISSGRHYEQYF. The CDR3 coding sequence is TGTGCCAGTAGTATATCTAGCGGGAGGCACTACGAGCAGTACTTC.

The rearrangement uses TRBV30 and TRBJ1-2; D is perhaps TRBD1 (5 bases). The CDR3 extends over 13 amino acids. Trimming stripped 4 bases from V and 1 base from J, with 10 bases between. CDR1 and CDR2 (germline): GTSNPN, SVGIG (reference sequence). The DNA of the CDR3 is TGTGCCTGGATGAGAGGGGTTAACTATGGCTACACCTTC. The encoded protein is CAWMRGVNYGYTF. Using reference TRBV30 and TRBJ1-2 for the parts outside the CDR3, the full variable domain is SQTIHQWPATLVQPVGSPLSLECTVEGTSNPNLYWYRQAAGRGLQLLFYSVGIGQISSEVPQNLSASRPQDRQFILSSKKLLLSDSGFYLCAWMRGVNYGYTFGSGTRLTVV.

The chain carries TRBV11-2 and TRBJ2-3, with 7 positions matching TRBD2. Germline lookup yields CDR1 SGHAT and CDR2 FQNNGV. Germline trimming cut 4 bases from V and 6 bases from J; bases unmatched to any gene: 10. The CDR3 sequence is 15 residues long. The CDR3 here is CASSSPSGGPDTQYF. DNA of the CDR3: TGTGCCAGCAGCTCTCCTAGCGGAGGGCCCGATACGCAGTATTTT.

The chain combines TRBV6-6 with TRBJ2-7; D ambiguous. The V gene's germline CDR1 is MNHNY and CDR2 SVGAGI (reference sequence). Trimming took off 0 bases at V and 5 bases at J, with 14 bases between the two ends. The CDR3 contains 15 residues. CDR3 amino acids: CASSYSGVSTDEQYF. CDR3 coding DNA: TGTGCCAGCAGTTACTCGGGCGTTAGTACGGACGAGCAGTACTTC.

V is TRBV28 and J is TRBJ2-2; D gene unclear. The CDR3 has 15 residues. Trimming shortened V by 3 bases and J by 7 bases, and 15 bases separated the two germline ends. The germline CDR1 and CDR2 sequences are MDHEN and SYDVKM. CDR3 region: CASSFFGGRFGELFF. The DNA for the CDR3 is TGTGCCAGCAGTTTTTTTGGCGGAAGGTTCGGGGAGCTGTTTTTT.

As DNA, the CDR3 is TGCGCCAGCAGCTTGAGGGGGACTAGCGGCTTCACAGATACGCAGTATTTT. Encoded protein: CASSLRGTSGFTDTQYF. J is TRBJ2-3 and V is TRBV5-1; TRBD2 matches 11 bases. The germline V gene encodes CDR1 SGHRS and CDR2 YFSETQ. Losses at the gene ends were 1 base for V and 2 bases for J; bases not matched to a gene: 6. The CDR3 length is 17 residues.

This chain links TRBV5-1 with TRBJ2-3; 11 bases are shared with TRBD2. This CDR3 comprises 17 residues. V shed 0 bases, J shed 1 base, and the junction held 4 bases outside the gene matches. Germline V gene sequence: CDR1 SGHRS, CDR2 YFSETQ. CDR3 loop: CASSLALAGGRTDTQYF. The CDR3 DNA sequence: TGCGCCAGCAGCTTGGCCCTAGCGGGAGGTCGCACAGATACGCAGTATTTT.

V and J are TRBV27 and TRBJ1-3; tentative D call: TRBD1 (5 bases). Germline CDR1 reads MNHEY; CDR2 reads SMNVEV (reference sequence). There are 14 residues in the CDR3. V was pared by 7 bases and J by 0 bases, with 10 bases between. CDR3 sequence (DNA): TGTGCCAGCAAGGGGAGCAGCTCTGGAAACACCATATATTTT. Its translation is CASKGSSSGNTIYF.

The chain combines TRBV6-1 with TRBJ1-5, with D possibly being TRBD1 (5 bases). Trimming took off 1 base at V and 4 bases at J, with 14 bases between the two ends. Germline V lookup: CDR1 MNHNS, CDR2 SASEGT. The CDR3 loop spans 16 amino acids. The CDR3 reads CASSEGGPRKNQPQHF. CDR3 sequence (DNA): TGTGCCAGCAGTGAAGGGGGACCGCGTAAGAATCAGCCCCAGCATTTT.

The DNA for the CDR3 is TGTGCCTCCTCCTTCCGGAGAAGGTACGAGCAGTACTTC. Its protein is CASSFRRRYEQYF. The gene calls are TRBV27 and TRBJ2-7; D remains unclear. The CDR3 has 13 residues. Trimming took off 11 bases at V and 4 bases at J, with 18 bases between the two ends. CDR1 is MNHEY and CDR2 is SMNVEV in the germline V gene (reference sequence).

This sequence joins TRBV18 and TRBJ2-1, with D possibly being TRBD2 (6 bases). Per the germline V gene, CDR1 is KGHSH and CDR2 is LQKENI. V was pared by 6 bases and J by 4 bases, with 16 bases between. This CDR3 is built from 15 residues. Written as DNA, the CDR3 is TGTGCCAGCTCTCCGACGCGGGACGGGTACAATGAGCAGTTCTTC. Its translation is CASSPTRDGYNEQFF.